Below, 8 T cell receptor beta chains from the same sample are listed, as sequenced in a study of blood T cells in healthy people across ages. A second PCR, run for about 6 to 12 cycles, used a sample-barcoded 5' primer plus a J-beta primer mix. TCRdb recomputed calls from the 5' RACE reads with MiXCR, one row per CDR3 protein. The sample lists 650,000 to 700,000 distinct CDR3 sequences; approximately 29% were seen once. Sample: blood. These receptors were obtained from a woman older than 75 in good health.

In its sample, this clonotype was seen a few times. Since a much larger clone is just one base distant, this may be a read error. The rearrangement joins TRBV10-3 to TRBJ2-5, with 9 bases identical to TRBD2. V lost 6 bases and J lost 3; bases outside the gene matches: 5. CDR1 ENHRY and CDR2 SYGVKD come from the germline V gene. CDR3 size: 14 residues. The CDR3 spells CAIRVGGGEETQYF. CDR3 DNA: TGTGCCATCAGGGTTGGCGGGGGGGAAGAGACCCAGTACTTC.

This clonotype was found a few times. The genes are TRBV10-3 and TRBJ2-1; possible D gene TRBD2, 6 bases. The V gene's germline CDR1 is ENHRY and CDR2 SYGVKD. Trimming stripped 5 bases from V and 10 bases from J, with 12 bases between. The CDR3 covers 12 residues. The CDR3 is CAISRLENEQFF. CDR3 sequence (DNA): TGTGCCATCAGTCGACTAGAAAACGAGCAGTTCTTC.

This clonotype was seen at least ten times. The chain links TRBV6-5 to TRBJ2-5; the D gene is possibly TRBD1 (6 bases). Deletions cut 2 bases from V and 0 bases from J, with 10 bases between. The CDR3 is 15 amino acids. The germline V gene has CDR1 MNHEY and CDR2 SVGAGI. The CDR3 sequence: CASSYTGQYQETQYF. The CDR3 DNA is TGTGCCAGCAGTTACACCGGACAGTACCAAGAGACCCAGTACTTC.

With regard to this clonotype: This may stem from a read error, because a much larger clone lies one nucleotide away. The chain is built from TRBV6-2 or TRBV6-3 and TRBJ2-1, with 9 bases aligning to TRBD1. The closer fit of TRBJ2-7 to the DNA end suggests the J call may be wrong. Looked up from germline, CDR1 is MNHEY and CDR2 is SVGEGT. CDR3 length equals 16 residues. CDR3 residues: CASYSGTGSAYNEQYF. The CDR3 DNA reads TGTGCCAGTTATTCCGGGACAGGGAGCGCCTACAATGAGCAGTACTTC.

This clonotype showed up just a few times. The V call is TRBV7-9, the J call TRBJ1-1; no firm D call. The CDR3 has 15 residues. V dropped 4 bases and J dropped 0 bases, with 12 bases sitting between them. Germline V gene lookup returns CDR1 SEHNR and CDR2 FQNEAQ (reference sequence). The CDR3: CASSSGVPMNTEAFF. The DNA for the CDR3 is TGTGCCAGCAGCTCCGGGGTCCCAATGAACACTGAAGCTTTCTTT.

CDR3 sequence (DNA): TGTGCCAGCAGCCGACAGGGGGCTTGGGAGCAGTACTTC. This gives the protein CASSRQGAWEQYF. V gene TRBV7-9 combines with J gene TRBJ2-4; TRBD1 agrees at 10 bases. The ends lost 5 bases at V and 13 bases at J; junction bases unmatched: 8. Per germline, CDR1 SEHNR and CDR2 FQNEAQ (reference sequence). CDR3 length: 13 amino acids.

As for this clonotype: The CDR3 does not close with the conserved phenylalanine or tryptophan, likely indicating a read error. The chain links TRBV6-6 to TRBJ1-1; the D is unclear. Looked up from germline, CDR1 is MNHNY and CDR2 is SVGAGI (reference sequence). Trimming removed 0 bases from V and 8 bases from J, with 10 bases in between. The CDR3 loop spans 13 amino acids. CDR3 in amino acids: CASSYSPTAEAFL. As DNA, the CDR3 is TGTGCCAGCAGTTACTCCCCTACAGCGGAAGCTTTCTTG.

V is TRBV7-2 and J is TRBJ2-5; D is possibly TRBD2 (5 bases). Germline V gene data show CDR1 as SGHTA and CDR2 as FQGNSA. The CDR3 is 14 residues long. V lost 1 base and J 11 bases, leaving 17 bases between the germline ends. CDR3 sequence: CASSLDGPSGEQYF. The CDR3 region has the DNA TGTGCCAGCAGCTTAGATGGGCCCTCCGGGGAGCAGTACTTC.